The sequence of this T cell receptor (beta chain) was determined in a study of T cells in Graves' hyperthyroidism and ophthalmopathy. Study-wide background: Upon initial diagnosis and before any treatment, peripheral blood was collected. Study-level points and caveats: It was a median around 6 months before onset that the model predicted ophthalmopathy. Most expanded thyroid clonotypes above 0.001 recurred in blood.

Fresh peripheral blood, approximately 10 ml, was the source of the PBMCs. This clonotype appeared many times. Its antigen is still unknown. TCR beta CDR3 regions were amplified from RNA transcripts. The TCR CDR3 was amplified in a first-round RT-PCR using the HTBI primer set. TCRdb called the multiplex PCR reads again in MiXCR, with one record for every CDR3 protein. The repertoire has a few hundred thousand distinct CDR3 sequences, 15% to 19% of them found once; the top ten carry around a quarter. The CDR3 contains 12 residues. Trimming pared 8 bases from V and 3 bases from J, leaving 11 bases between. Per the germline V gene, CDR1 is MDHEN and CDR2 is SYDVKM.

V and J are TRBV28 and TRBJ2-7; the D is unclear. The origin of this receptor is a woman between 18 and 30 years old with Graves' hyperthyroidism that later progressed to Graves' ophthalmopathy. Sequencing was carried out using blood. The CDR3 loop is CASQATGYEQYF. The CDR3 DNA is TGTGCCAGCCAAGCCACGGGCTACGAGCAGTACTTC.